This section outlines one T cell receptor beta chain sequence together with its context. Its antigen remains unknown. The same CDR3 is also encoded by other DNA sequences in this sample. The sample is drawn from a study of cytomegalovirus exposure and HLA in healthy donors. Overall study findings and caveats: CMV serostatus was the only immune exposure information that was available. It is likely that the observed cluster of highly shared sequence variants was a sequencing artifact.

This CDR3 region has 16 residues. J was trimmed by 7 bases and V by 1 base; bases with no gene match: 2. Germline-derived CDR1 and CDR2 are SGHTA and FQGNSA. Healthy people donating bone marrow made up the donors. PCR used 60 Vbeta primers and 13 Jbeta primers. Profiling relied on immunoSEQ multiplex PCR, and the TCRdb table lists in-frame clones only, not all of them. This sample has about 140,000 clones, with 80% found just once. The specimen was PBMCs. The TCR was taken from a man aged 25 to 40 in good health and CMV-seronegative. The V gene is TRBV7-2, the J gene TRBJ2-1; 15 bases align to TRBD2. CDR3 in DNA: TGTGCCAGCAGCTTAGGAGGGACTAGCGGGAGGAATGAGCAGTTCTTC. Translated: CASSLGGTSGRNEQFF.